The present T cell receptor (beta chain) was sequenced within a study of blood T cell repertoires in COVID-19. Generated by immunoSEQ multiplex PCR, the TCRdb table keeps only in-frame clones and is missing some. The sample includes some 300,000 clones, about 88% of them seen just once. Those enrolled, adults aged roughly 18 to 89 years, came from about two dozen US areas. The recovered donors of Cohort 3 showed two negative PCRs, clearance, or symptom resolution. V shed 0 bases and J 6 bases; nucleotides not matched to a gene: 4. This CDR3 has 15 residues. Germline CDR1 reads KGHSY; CDR2 reads FQNENV.

This sequence joins TRBV16 and TRBJ1-1; 10 bases match TRBD1. The specimen sequenced was PBMCs or T cells enriched from blood (not recorded which). The clonotype was recovered from a woman in her thirties or forties who had recovered from COVID-19. As DNA, the CDR3 is TGTGCCAGCAGCCAATCGACAGGGGGCCAGGCTGAAGCTTTCTTT. Translated: CASSQSTGGQAEAFF.